This TCR beta chain was captured in a study of CD8 T cells in Susac syndrome. The V end lost 2 bases, the J end lost 4 bases, and 14 bases lay between the germline ends. CDR1 KGHSH and CDR2 LQKENI come from the germline V gene. The CDR3 runs 15 residues. TEMRA cells were enriched by FACS, while CD8+ and CD4+ T cells were obtained through a negative isolation that was performed magnetically. RNA was extracted with the RNeasy kit, and a quantity of 0.5 to 1 ug was reverse transcribed using random hexamers. MiXCR, run by TCRdb on the immunoSEQ multiplex PCR reads, gives a single entry per CDR3 protein. This sample has 90,000 to 150,000 distinct CDR3 sequences, with 90% to 95% found just once.

This chain connects TRBV18 to TRBJ2-5; D call uncertain. This receptor was taken from a human donor with multiple sclerosis. The source material was CD4+ T cells from PBMCs. DNA of the CDR3: TGTGCCAGCTCACCAAGATCCGGCGGATCAGAGACCCAGTACTTC. The encoded protein is CASSPRSGGSETQYF.